Detailed here is one T cell receptor beta chain. The source of the sample is a study of radiotherapy plus CTLA-4 blockade in lung cancer. The CDR3 has 14 amino acids. V was clipped by 3 bases and J by 1 base, with 9 bases between them. CDR1 and CDR2 (germline): SEHNR, FQNEAQ (reference sequence). The repertoire was sequenced with immunoSEQ multiplex PCR; TCRdb's copy has only in-frame clones and lacks some. Of tens of thousands of clones detected, 77% appear once; the ten largest clones hold 3.5% to 4%. This TCR was sampled from a human donor with non-small cell lung cancer who had a partial response to radiotherapy plus ipilimumab. This specimen was peripheral blood, taken from a patient treated with radiotherapy plus ipilimumab. The rearrangement links TRBV7-9 to TRBJ1-1, with a tentative D call TRBD1 (6 bases). DNA for the CDR3: TGTGCCAGCAGCTTCAAACAGGGGAACACTGAAGCTTTCTTT. This codes for CASSFKQGNTEAFF.